This T cell receptor beta chain was obtained from a study of CD8 T cells in ankylosing spondylitis. Points from the study as a whole: Certain motif variants had earlier been reported in reactive arthritis synovial fluid and blood. A TCR beta motif of fewer than ten highly homologous variants seemed to mark ankylosing spondylitis blood.

The CDR3 spans 16 residues. CDR1 is SGDLS, CDR2 YYNGEE, per germline. Trimming took 4 bases from V and 7 from J; bases not matched to a gene: 16. This clonotype was seen many times. No antigen is known for it. Using quantitative 5'-RACE with molecular barcodes, the authors made TCR beta libraries. TCRdb re-called the 5' RACE reads with MiXCR, one entry per CDR3 protein. The profile shows about 42,000 distinct CDR3 sequences, over 3.5% of them singletons. J is TRBJ2-7 and V is TRBV9; 8 bases align to TRBD1. Sequencing was done on a sample of blood, either unsorted or a sorted T cell fraction (not recorded which). The clonotype originates from a female donor with ankylosing spondylitis or in good health (not recorded which). In DNA form, the CDR3 reads TGTGCCAGCAGCCCAGGGGGAGCAGGGGGCCATCTAGAGCAGTACTTC. The encoded protein is CASSPGGAGGHLEQYF.